These 10 T cell receptor beta chains share one sample of origin, sequenced in a study of shared clonotypes between healthy human individuals. Libraries were prepared by immunoSEQ multiplex PCR; TCRdb keeps only in-frame clonotypes and omits some of them. The sample yields some 240,000 clones, 50% to 75% seen once. The sample consisted of memory CD4+ T cells sorted from blood. Subset here: CD45RA-negative fraction. These receptor sequences come from a man between 25 and 39 years old in good health.

DNA of the CDR3: TGTGCCAGTAGTATTGGAGGGGACACCGGGGAGCTGTTTTTT. It specifies CASSIGGDTGELFF. The chain carries TRBV19 and TRBJ2-2; weak D call: TRBD2 (6 bases). V was shortened by 3 bases and J by 3 bases, with 8 bases between the two germline ends. The CDR3 contains 14 residues. Germline V CDR1 and CDR2: LNHDA, SQIVND (reference sequence).

The V and J genes are TRBV7-9 and TRBJ1-4; tentative D call: TRBD1 (6 bases). V shed 5 bases and J shed 0 bases, with 13 bases lying between them. The CDR3 extends over 16 amino acids. In germline, CDR1 is SEHNR, CDR2 FQNEAQ (reference sequence). CDR3 DNA sequence: TGTGCCAGCAGCATTGGGACAACTCCAACTAATGAAAAACTGTTTTTT. Amino acids: CASSIGTTPTNEKLFF.

By share, this clone ranks as large (0.1 to 1%). The chain employs TRBV2 and TRBJ2-2; 9 nucleotides agree with TRBD1. J was trimmed by 5 bases and V by 4 bases; bases with no gene match: 2. In germline, CDR1 is SNHLY, CDR2 FYNNEI. The CDR3 runs to 14 residues. The CDR3 DNA follows: TGTGCCAGCAGTGGGACAGGGGAGACCGGGGAGCTGTTTTTT. Translation: CASSGTGETGELFF. The entire variable domain, with the rest obtained from reference TRBV2 and TRBJ2-2, is as follows: EPEVTQTPSHQVTQMGQEVILRCVPISNHLYFYWYRQILGQKVEFLVSFYNNEISEKSEIFDDQFSVERPDGSNFTLKIRSTKLEDSAMYFCASSGTGETGELFFGEGSRLTVL.

The rearrangement uses TRBV5-1 and TRBJ1-2; 8 nucleotides agree with TRBD1. The V gene's germline CDR1 is SGHRS and CDR2 YFSETQ. The trim removed 8 bases at V and 0 bases at J, leaving 6 bases unmatched. The CDR3 is 14 amino acids. This CDR3 is CASQPGGANYGYTF. The CDR3 nucleotides read TGCGCCAGTCAACCAGGGGGCGCTAACTATGGCTACACCTTC.

This clone came up a few times. V and J are TRBV5-1 and TRBJ2-1; D perhaps matches TRBD2 (5 bases). CDR3 size: 13 residues. Germline V gives CDR1 SGHRS, CDR2 YFSETQ. Trimming took off 3 bases at V and 6 bases at J, with 10 bases between the two ends. CDR3 sequence reads: CASSSSGGNEQFF. The CDR3 nucleotides are TGCGCCAGCAGCTCCAGCGGCGGCAATGAGCAGTTCTTC.

This clone was detected once. V usage is TRBV10-3 and J usage is TRBJ1-3, with 7 bases that match TRBD1. Germline CDR1 ENHRY, CDR2 SYGVKD. CDR3 length: 18 residues. V trimming: 0 bases; J trimming: 1 base; junction bases outside the gene matches: 9. CDR3 amino acids: CAISESRATGSSGNTIYF. In DNA, the CDR3 is TGTGCCATCAGTGAGTCGAGGGCGACAGGGTCATCTGGAAACACCATATATTTT.

The gene calls are TRBV9 and TRBJ2-3; D may be TRBD1 (8 bases). CDR3 length equals 14 residues. Germline CDR1 reads SGDLS; CDR2 reads YYNGEE. V was shortened by 3 bases and J by 10 bases, with 18 bases between the two germline ends. CDR3 region: CASSALGGGQAQYF. CDR3 sequence (DNA): TGTGCCAGCAGCGCCCTAGGGGGGGGACAGGCGCAGTATTTT.

This clone turned up a few times. The chain combines TRBV5-1 with TRBJ2-7; the D gene is possibly TRBD2 (6 bases). Looked up from germline, CDR1 is SGHRS and CDR2 is YFSETQ. The CDR3 extends over 14 amino acids. V lost 2 bases and J 2 bases, leaving 11 bases between the germline ends. The CDR3 is CASSFTGDPYEQYF. In nucleotides, the CDR3 is TGCGCCAGCAGCTTTACGGGAGACCCCTACGAGCAGTACTTC.

The chain employs TRBV25-1 and TRBJ2-5; TRBD1 aligns across 10 bases. Per germline, CDR1 MGHDK and CDR2 SYGVNS. V lost 5 bases to trimming and J lost 4 bases; unmatched junction nucleotides: 10. This CDR3 has 16 residues. CDR3 in amino acids: CASSLRDRGQLETQYF. The CDR3 nucleotides are TGTGCCAGCAGTCTCCGGGACAGGGGCCAACTAGAGACCCAGTACTTC.

The gene calls are TRBV5-5 and TRBJ1-5; 9 bases align to TRBD1. V was pared by 4 bases and J by 3 bases, with 11 bases of the junction left unmatched. The CDR3 runs 17 residues. Germline V gene data show CDR1 as SGHKS and CDR2 as YYEKEE (reference sequence). Written as DNA, the CDR3 is TGTGCCAGCAGCCCCTCCCCCTGGGACAGGGACAATCAGCCCCAGCATTTT. Translating gives CASSPSPWDRDNQPQHF.